The next 9 T cell receptor beta chains were all read from a single sample in a study of cytomegalovirus exposure and HLA in healthy donors. With 60 Vbeta and 13 Jbeta primers, the PCR was carried out. Using immunoSEQ multiplex PCR, the repertoire was profiled, and TCRdb retains in-frame clones only, with some absent. The sample holds approximately 170,000 clones; roughly 74% are singletons and the top ten take over 4.5%. The sample was PBMCs. All receptors derive from a male donor in good health and CMV-seronegative.

This clone was recorded a few times. V and J are TRBV18 and TRBJ1-1; D unclear. V lost 4 bases to trimming and J lost 2 bases, with 8 bases between them. Germline V gives CDR1 KGHSH, CDR2 LQKENI. The CDR3 extends over 13 amino acids. The DNA for the CDR3 is TGTGCCAGCTCACTCTCTAGAAACACTGAAGCTTTCTTT. It codes for CASSLSRNTEAFF.

This rearrangement joins TRBV7-3 to TRBJ2-1; D remains unclear. CDR1 and CDR2 from the germline V gene are SGHTA and FQGTGA. CDR3 size: 11 residues. Deletions cut 1 base from V and 9 bases from J, with 4 bases between. The CDR3 reads CASSLNGEQFF. Here the CDR3 DNA reads TGTGCCAGCAGCTTAAACGGTGAGCAGTTCTTC.

V gene TRBV10-3 combines with J gene TRBJ2-1; 15 bases map to TRBD2. The CDR3 has 16 residues. In germline, CDR1 is ENHRY, CDR2 SYGVKD. The ends lost 2 bases at V and 8 bases at J; junction bases unmatched: 4. CDR3 bases: TGTGCCATCAGTGAGGGGACTAGCGGGGGGCGGGATGAGCAGTTCTTC. Translation: CAISEGTSGGRDEQFF.

The genes are TRBV7-3 and TRBJ2-1; D perhaps matches TRBD2 (7 bases). The CDR3 has 17 amino acids. Germline loops: CDR1 SGHTA, CDR2 FQGTGA. V was clipped by 2 bases and J by 7 bases, with 21 bases between them. The CDR3 sequence: CASSLVLYGGAQNEQFF. CDR3 nucleotide sequence: TGTGCCAGCAGCTTAGTTTTATATGGGGGGGCGCAAAATGAGCAGTTCTTC.

The chain couples TRBV6-4 to TRBJ1-5; D is perhaps TRBD1 (6 bases). Trimming left V 0 bases short and J 4 bases short, with 19 bases between. Germline lookup yields CDR1 MRHNA and CDR2 SNTAGT. CDR3 size: 18 residues. CDR3 sequence: CASSDSKGGGRVNQPQHF. CDR3 bases: TGTGCCAGCAGTGACTCGAAGGGGGGGGGCAGGGTTAATCAGCCCCAGCATTTT.

DNA of the CDR3: TGTGCCAGCAGCCCGTTTAGCTCAAACAGGGACGAGCAGTACTTC. Protein: CASSPFSSNRDEQYF. V gene TRBV7-9 combines with J gene TRBJ2-7, with D perhaps matching TRBD1 (6 bases). CDR3 length equals 15 residues. Germline CDR1 reads SEHNR; CDR2 reads FQNEAQ (reference sequence). V was shortened by 5 bases and J by 5 bases, with 19 bases between the two germline ends.

The chain couples TRBV11-3 to TRBJ2-1; possible D gene TRBD1, 6 bases. This CDR3 spans 14 amino acids. V gave up 4 bases and J gave up 8 bases, with 15 bases separating them. Germline CDR1 is SGHNT and CDR2 is YENEEA. In DNA, the CDR3 is TGTGCCAGCAGCTCCAGAGCAGGGGCGGATGAGCAGTTCTTC. Translation gives CASSSRAGADEQFF.

The chain is built from TRBV11-3 and TRBJ1-1; no clear D. CDR3 length equals 13 residues. Germline assignment: CDR1 SGHNT and CDR2 YENEEA. V was trimmed by 2 bases and J by 5 bases, leaving 9 bases between them. The CDR3 nucleotides read TGTGCCAGCAGCTTACTCGGAGAGACTGAAGCTTTCTTT. Translation: CASSLLGETEAFF.

This chain connects TRBV5-1 to TRBJ2-7, with 8 bases identical to TRBD1. The V gene end was trimmed by 3 bases and the J gene end by 6 bases; junction bases not matched to a gene: 5. Germline-derived CDR1 and CDR2 are SGHRS and YFSETQ. The CDR3 spans 13 residues. CDR3: CASSYGQGREQYF. In nucleotides, the CDR3 is TGCGCCAGCAGCTATGGACAGGGACGCGAGCAGTACTTC. Complete variable domain (other parts from reference TRBV5-1 and TRBJ2-7): KAGVTQTPRYLIKTRGQQVTLSCSPISGHRSVSWYQQTPGQGLQFLFEYFSETQRNKGNFPGRFSGRQFSNSRSEMNVSTLELGDSALYLCASSYGQGREQYFGPGTRLTVT.